The next 17 T cell receptor beta chains were all read from a single sample in a study of T cell responses to AZD1222 COVID-19 vaccine. Libraries were prepared by immunoSEQ multiplex PCR; TCRdb keeps only in-frame clonotypes and omits some of them. The sample yields roughly 100,000 clones, 90% to 95% seen once. This sample comprised peripheral blood, obtained on day 0 of AZD1222 vaccination. These receptors came from an adult in good health.

This clone was picked up one time. This rearrangement joins TRBV7-3 to TRBJ1-4, with a tentative D call TRBD1 (6 bases). The germline V and J ends were trimmed by 1 base and 3 bases, with 9 bases remaining between them. CDR1 and CDR2 (germline): SGHTA, FQGTGA. This CDR3 contains 15 residues. The CDR3 sequence is CASSLNGGSNEKLFF. DNA for the CDR3: TGTGCCAGCAGCTTAAACGGGGGCTCTAATGAAAAACTGTTTTTT.

V usage is TRBV7-2 and J usage is TRBJ2-4, with 14 bases that match TRBD2. The V gene end was trimmed by 2 bases and the J gene end by 6 bases; junction bases not matched to a gene: 6. This CDR3 has 17 amino acids. Germline V lookup: CDR1 SGHTA, CDR2 FQGNSA. CDR3 sequence (DNA): TGTGCCAGCAGCTTAACGACTAGCGGGAGGGCCGGAAACATTCAGTACTTC. It specifies CASSLTTSGRAGNIQYF.

The chain recombines TRBV2 with TRBJ1-6, with a possible D match to TRBD1 (6 bases). V dropped 6 bases and J dropped 9 bases, with 12 bases sitting between them. There are 13 residues in the CDR3. Germline lookup yields CDR1 SNHLY and CDR2 FYNNEI. CDR3 nucleotide sequence: TGTGCCAGCAGAATGCAGGGGACTTCACCCCTCCACTTT. Protein product: CASRMQGTSPLHF. Combining the CDR3 with reference TRBV2 and TRBJ1-6 gives the whole variable domain EPEVTQTPSHQVTQMGQEVILRCVPISNHLYFYWYRQILGQKVEFLVSFYNNEISEKSEIFDDQFSVERPDGSNFTLKIRSTKLEDSAMYFCASRMQGTSPLHFGNGTRLTVT.

This clone was counted only a few times. The chain uses TRBV19 and TRBJ2-7; D is ambiguous. Germline-derived CDR1 and CDR2 are LNHDA and SQIVND (reference sequence). The length of the CDR3 is 15 residues. Trimming pared 6 bases from V and 2 bases from J, leaving 17 bases between. CDR3 in amino acids: CASRTSGQAPYEQYF. The CDR3 nucleotides read TGTGCCAGTAGGACCTCTGGTCAGGCCCCCTACGAGCAGTACTTC.

The rearrangement joins TRBV5-1 to TRBJ2-2; TRBD1 matches at 7 bases. After removal of 0 bases from V and 7 bases from J, the junction contained 3 bases not matched to a gene. The CDR3 is made up of 14 amino acids. Per the germline V gene, CDR1 is SGHRS and CDR2 is YFSETQ. Written as DNA, the CDR3 is TGCGCCAGCAGCTTGGCAGGGGGAAACGGGGAGCTGTTTTTT. This encodes CASSLAGGNGELFF.

The sample holds one count of this clone. The rearrangement links TRBV5-6 to TRBJ2-1; D may be TRBD1 or TRBD2 (7 bases each). The CDR3 consists of 14 residues. V was pared by 4 bases and J by 6 bases, with 14 bases between. The V gene's germline CDR1 is SGHDT and CDR2 YYEEEE. CDR3 protein: CASSHLRGGNEQFF. CDR3 in DNA: TGTGCCAGCAGCCACCTCAGGGGGGGCAATGAGCAGTTCTTC.

The rearrangement joins TRBV18 to TRBJ1-5; no definite D call. The germline gives CDR1 KGHSH, CDR2 LQKENI. V lost 3 bases, J lost 1 base, and 7 bases lay in between. This CDR3 region has 14 residues. CDR3 loop: CASSPAGSNQPQHF. DNA for the CDR3: TGTGCCAGCTCACCGGCGGGAAGCAATCAGCCCCAGCATTTT.

CDR3 nucleotides: TGTGCCAGCAGCGGGATTTACACCGGGGAGCTGTTTTTT. It yields the protein CASSGIYTGELFF. The chain links TRBV7-2 to TRBJ2-2; no definite D call. The CDR3 is 13 amino acids. From germline, CDR1 is SGHTA and CDR2 FQGNSA. V was shortened by 5 bases and J by 3 bases, with 7 bases between the two germline ends.

The genes are TRBV7-3 and TRBJ2-5; no clear D. Trimming removed 1 base from V and 9 bases from J, with 12 bases in between. The CDR3 sequence is 13 residues long. Germline CDR1 reads SGHTA; CDR2 reads FQGTGA. Written as DNA, the CDR3 is TGTGCCAGCAGCTTAAACCCCTTGGAACCCCAGTACTTC. It codes for CASSLNPLEPQYF.

J is TRBJ2-7 and V is TRBV11-2; 11 bases align to TRBD2. The CDR3 contains 18 residues. The germline V gene has CDR1 SGHAT and CDR2 FQNNGV. V trimming: 3 bases; J trimming: 0 bases; junction bases outside the gene matches: 10. CDR3 region: CASSLFRLAGGPSYEQYF. The CDR3 nucleotides are TGTGCCAGCAGCTTGTTTCGTCTAGCGGGAGGCCCCTCCTACGAGCAGTACTTC.

The chain employs TRBV4-1 and TRBJ2-3, with a possible D match to TRBD1 (5 bases). V was cut by 0 bases and J by 0 bases, with 13 bases left in between. The CDR3 extends over 17 amino acids. The germline CDR1 and CDR2 sequences are MGHRA and YSYEKL. CDR3 DNA: TGCGCCAGCAGCCAAGATGCAGGGCCGTTTAGCACAGATACGCAGTATTTT. Translating gives CASSQDAGPFSTDTQYF.

The CDR3 DNA reads as TGTGCCAGCAGCTTACTAAGCGGGGGGTACAATGAGCAGTTCTTC. It codes for CASSLLSGGYNEQFF. The rearrangement uses TRBV11-3 and TRBJ2-1; 9 positions agree with TRBD2. The V gene's germline CDR1 is SGHNT and CDR2 YENEEA. CDR3 length equals 15 residues. J was trimmed by 4 bases and V by 2 bases; bases with no gene match: 3.

The chain uses TRBV28 and TRBJ1-5, with D perhaps TRBD1 (5 bases). CDR1 and CDR2 (germline): MDHEN, SYDVKM. V lost 5 bases and J lost 6, with 17 bases in between. CDR3 size: 15 residues. The CDR3 nucleotides read TGTGCCAGCAGTCCCCCCGGGGCCCCGGGTCAGCCCCAGCATTTT. Its translation: CASSPPGAPGQPQHF.

The V gene is TRBV2, the J gene TRBJ2-3; TRBD1 agrees at 7 bases. Per germline, CDR1 SNHLY and CDR2 FYNNEI. The V segment lost 6 bases and the J segment 1 base; nucleotides outside the gene matches: 7. The CDR3 has 15 residues. CDR3 region: CASRPTGLGTDTQYF. The CDR3 DNA reads as TGTGCCAGCAGACCGACAGGGCTTGGCACAGATACGCAGTATTTT.

This clone was seen a single time. The gene calls are TRBV4-2 and TRBJ2-7; 11 bases match TRBD2. J lost 1 base, V lost 2 bases, and 7 bases had no gene match. Germline V gene data show CDR1 as LGHNA and CDR2 as YNFKEQ. This CDR3 region has 17 residues. CDR3 sequence (DNA): TGTGCCAGCAGCCAACCACTAGCGGGAGCAATGTCCTACGAGCAGTACTTC. Encoded protein: CASSQPLAGAMSYEQYF.

The chain has TRBV7-2 and TRBJ2-2; unclear D gene. In germline, CDR1 is SGHTA, CDR2 FQGNSA. There are 14 residues in the CDR3. V dropped 5 bases and J dropped 6 bases, with 13 bases sitting between them. The CDR3 region has the DNA TGTGCCAGCAGCCCCCACCACGGACCCGGGGAGCTGTTTTTT. It codes for CASSPHHGPGELFF.

This chain joins TRBV6-4 and TRBJ1-1, with 8 bases fitting TRBD1. This CDR3 has 14 residues. The V gene's germline CDR1 is MRHNA and CDR2 SNTAGT. V shed 3 bases, J shed 2 bases, and the junction held 2 bases outside the gene matches. The CDR3 coding sequence is TGTGCCAGCAGTGAAGACAGGGGAAACACTGAAGCTTTCTTT. It yields the protein CASSEDRGNTEAFF.